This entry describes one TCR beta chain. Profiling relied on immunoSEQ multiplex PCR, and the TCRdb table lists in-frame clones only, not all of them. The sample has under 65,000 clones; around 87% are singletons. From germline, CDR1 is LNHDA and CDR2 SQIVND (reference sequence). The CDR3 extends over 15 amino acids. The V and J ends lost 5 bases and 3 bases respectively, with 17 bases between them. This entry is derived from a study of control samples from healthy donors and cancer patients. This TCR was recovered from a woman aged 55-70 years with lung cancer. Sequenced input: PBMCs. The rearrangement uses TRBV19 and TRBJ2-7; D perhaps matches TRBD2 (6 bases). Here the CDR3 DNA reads TGTGCCAGTAGTCCGGGGAGAAGCGGGTACTACGAGCAGTACTTC. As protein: CASSPGRSGYYEQYF.